Shown below are 11 T cell receptor beta chains from a single sample sequenced in a study of Ad26.COV2.S vaccination and SARS-CoV-2 variants. This table comes from immunoSEQ multiplex PCR, and its TCRdb copy is limited to in-frame clones, with some not included. Here the sample spans about 400,000 clones, 70% to 90% being singletons. Treatment indicated: approximately 18 received Ad26.COV2.S at low or high dose, single or two shots; 5 received placebo; per-sample allocation not given. Sampling took place 63 days after the first vaccine or placebo injection. The sample was peripheral blood, taken in a trial of Ad26.COV2.S vaccine versus placebo. These receptors came from a person between 18 and 60 years old who received the Ad26.COV2.S COVID-19 vaccine or a placebo.

The table lists this clone with a count of one. This chain links TRBV18 with TRBJ2-1; TRBD2 agrees at 8 bases. The CDR3 length is 16 residues. The V segment lost 3 bases and the J segment 3 bases; nucleotides outside the gene matches: 7. Germline CDR1 reads KGHSH; CDR2 reads LQKENI. The DNA of the CDR3 is TGTGCCAGCTCACCGAGTCTCAGCGGGGGCTACAATGAGCAGTTCTTC. Its protein is CASSPSLSGGYNEQFF. Variable domain in full (rest from reference TRBV18 and TRBJ2-1): NAGVMQNPRHLVRRRGQEARLRCSPMKGHSHVYWYRQLPEEGLKFMVYLQKENIIDESGMPKERFSAEFPKEGPSILRIQQVVRGDSAAYFCASSPSLSGGYNEQFFGPGTRLTVL.

The count of this clone is one. The V gene is TRBV6-5, the J gene TRBJ2-1, with 7 positions matching TRBD2. This CDR3 region has 15 residues. From germline, CDR1 is MNHEY and CDR2 SVGAGI. V trimming: 6 bases; J trimming: 9 bases; junction bases outside the gene matches: 14. As DNA, the CDR3 is TGTGCCAGCAGCCTGCCGGGAAGCGGGAACGGTGAGCAGTTCTTC. It yields the protein CASSLPGSGNGEQFF.

This rearrangement joins TRBV12-3 or TRBV12-4 to TRBJ1-2; unclear D gene. CDR3 size: 13 residues. V dropped 3 bases and J dropped 6 bases, with 11 bases sitting between them. CDR3 region: CASSFSVRDGYTF. CDR3 coding DNA: TGTGCCAGCAGTTTTTCAGTAAGAGATGGCTACACCTTC.

A few counts support this clone. The J gene is TRBJ1-1, the V gene TRBV7-8, with D tentatively TRBD1 (5 bases). This CDR3 spans 14 amino acids. The germline V gene has CDR1 SGHVS and CDR2 FQNEAQ. The V gene lost 5 bases and the J gene lost 10 bases, with 20 bases spanning the gap. The CDR3 bases are TGTGCCAGCAGCCCGTCCGGGGGTAGAGGCGGAGCTTTCTTT. Encoded protein: CASSPSGGRGGAFF.

The chain employs TRBV2 and TRBJ2-3; 8 positions agree with TRBD2. CDR3 length: 15 amino acids. The V gene end was trimmed by 7 bases and the J gene end by 3 bases; junction bases not matched to a gene: 9. CDR1 SNHLY and CDR2 FYNNEI come from the germline V gene. The CDR3 loop reads CASTIGRADTDTQYF. CDR3 coding DNA: TGTGCCAGCACGATCGGGAGGGCCGATACAGATACGCAGTATTTT.

This chain uses TRBV14 with TRBJ1-1, with 9 nucleotides matching TRBD1. The CDR3 spans 15 residues. Germline V CDR1 and CDR2: SGHDN, FVKESK. V trimming: 4 bases; J trimming: 5 bases; junction bases outside the gene matches: 8. CDR3: CASSPRTGEKTEAFF. The CDR3 DNA is TGTGCCAGCAGCCCCCGGACAGGGGAGAAGACTGAAGCTTTCTTT.

The chain has TRBV7-9 and TRBJ2-3; D unclear. Germline lookup yields CDR1 SEHNR and CDR2 FQNEAQ (reference sequence). The CDR3 loop spans 15 amino acids. V was pared by 9 bases and J by 2 bases, with 18 bases between. As DNA, the CDR3 is TGTGCCAGTTTGGAATCTAGTTATGCCACAGATACGCAGTATTTT. Protein sequence: CASLESSYATDTQYF.

The chain combines TRBV19 with TRBJ2-3; D gene unclear. Germline CDR1 reads LNHDA; CDR2 reads SQIVND (reference sequence). The CDR3 consists of 14 residues. Trimming stripped 5 bases from V and 0 bases from J, with 9 bases between. For the CDR3, the DNA is TGTGCCAGTAGTCTTTCCCTGAGCACAGATACGCAGTATTTT. It translates to CASSLSLSTDTQYF.

This chain links TRBV6-1 with TRBJ2-7; D is ambiguous. Germline loops: CDR1 MNHNS, CDR2 SASEGT. V lost 3 bases, J lost 6 bases, and 6 bases lay in between. This CDR3 spans 11 amino acids. This CDR3 reads CASSERSEQYF. The CDR3 bases are TGTGCCAGCAGTGAGAGATCCGAGCAGTACTTC.

The chain uses TRBV7-2 and TRBJ2-7; D not resolved. Trimming removed 5 bases at V and 2 bases at J, with 7 bases between. Germline CDR1 is SGHTA and CDR2 is FQGNSA. This CDR3 contains 12 residues. The CDR3 DNA reads as TGTGCCAGCAGCCTCCAACCCTACGAGCAGTACTTC. It yields the protein CASSLQPYEQYF.

The chain is built from TRBV9 and TRBJ2-3; D possibly uses TRBD1 or TRBD2 (6 bases each). The germline gives CDR1 SGDLS, CDR2 YYNGEE. With 0 bases removed from V and 6 bases from J, the gap between germline ends came to 11 bases. The CDR3 contains 14 residues. DNA for the CDR3: TGTGCCAGCAGCGTAGATTGGGGGGCGGATACGCAGTATTTT. This translates into CASSVDWGADTQYF.